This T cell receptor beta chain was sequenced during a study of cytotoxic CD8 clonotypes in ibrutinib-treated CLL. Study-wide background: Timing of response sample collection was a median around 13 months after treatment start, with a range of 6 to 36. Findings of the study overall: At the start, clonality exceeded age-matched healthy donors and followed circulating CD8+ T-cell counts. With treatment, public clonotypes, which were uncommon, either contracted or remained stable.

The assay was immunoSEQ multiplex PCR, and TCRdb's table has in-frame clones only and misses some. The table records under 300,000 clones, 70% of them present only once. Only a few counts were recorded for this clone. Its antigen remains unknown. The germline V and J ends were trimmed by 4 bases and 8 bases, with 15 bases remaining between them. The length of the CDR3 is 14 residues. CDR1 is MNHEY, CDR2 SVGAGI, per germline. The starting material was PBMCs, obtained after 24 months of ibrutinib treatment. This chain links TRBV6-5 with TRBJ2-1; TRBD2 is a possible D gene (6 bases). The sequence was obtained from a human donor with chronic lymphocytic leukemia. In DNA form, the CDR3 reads TGTGCCAGCAGTTTGGGAGGACGTTCCTATGAGCAGTTCTTC. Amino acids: CASSLGGRSYEQFF.